This T cell receptor (beta chain) was recorded in a study of cytomegalovirus exposure and HLA in healthy donors. Between the trimmed V and J ends, which lost 3 bases and 1 base, there was a span of 10 bases. Germline CDR1 reads SGHRS; CDR2 reads YFSETQ. The CDR3 is 14 amino acids. General study findings and limits: The study reported that TCR beta sequences accurately predicted HLA-A and HLA-B alleles in most subjects. According to an earlier analysis, most TCR beta V segments yielded productive rearrangements about 87% or about 30% of the time. Diagnosis of cytomegalovirus status made by the classifier reportedly showed high specificity and sensitivity. Confirmation was obtained in vitro that a few CMV-associated chains are specific for CMV antigens.

PCR involved 60 Vbeta and 13 Jbeta primers. Clones were sequenced by immunoSEQ multiplex PCR, and TCRdb holds only the in-frame ones, with some missing. The sample lists 100,000 to 150,000 clones; approximately 84% were seen once. A note on this clone: The antigen remains undetermined.

Sequencing input: PBMCs. The sequence came from a woman between 35 and 50 years old in good health and CMV-seronegative. The chain recombines TRBV5-1 with TRBJ1-1; TRBD1 is a possible D gene (5 bases). The CDR3 DNA follows: TGCGCCAGCAGCTCACGACAGCAGAACACTGAAGCTTTCTTT. Amino acid sequence: CASSSRQQNTEAFF.